Described below is a single TCR beta chain sequence and its context. V was pared by 4 bases and J by 1 base, with 9 bases of the junction left unmatched. The CDR3 has 16 residues. The V gene's germline CDR1 is DFQATT and CDR2 SNEGSKA (reference sequence). The data derive from a study of T cells in Graves' hyperthyroidism and ophthalmopathy. Individuals with ophthalmopathy presented a Clinical Activity Score of at least 3, a NOSPECS grade of at least 4 and a duration under 3 months. Template material for amplifying TCR beta CDR3 regions consisted of RNA transcripts. A first-round RT-PCR of the TCR CDR3 used the HTBI primer set. Each CDR3 protein gets one entry after TCRdb re-called the multiplex PCR reads with MiXCR. The table includes around 490,000 distinct CDR3 sequences, about 20% detected once.

Sequences were obtained from blood. The receptor comes from a man aged 35 to 55 with Graves' ophthalmopathy. V usage is TRBV20-1 and J usage is TRBJ2-2, with TRBD2 matching over 7 bases. CDR3 sequence: CSATRWGGLNTGELFF. CDR3 DNA sequence: TGCAGTGCTACTAGATGGGGGGGTTTGAACACCGGGGAGCTGTTTTTT.